This T cell receptor (beta chain) was observed in a study of T cell repertoires in cytomegalovirus infection. TCRdb processed the reads anew with MiXCR; each CDR3 protein has one entry. This sample has 490,000 or so distinct CDR3 sequences, with about 11% found just once. The CDR3 extends over 14 amino acids. Trimming cost V 5 bases and J 4 bases, with 14 bases left between them. Germline CDR1 and CDR2: MDHEN and SYDVKM. General study findings and limits: Cumulative frequency (of public TCR beta family members) identified carriers of CMV plus the relevant HLA. In two of eight donors, the top clonotype was HLA-C-restricted CMV-specific.

This clonotype was observed many times. Its target is not known. Sample: PBMCs. This clonotype originated in a human donor in good health (CMV status not recorded). Some clones in this sample may be carry-over from other donors' samples. V usage is TRBV28 and J usage is TRBJ1-2; D possibly corresponds to TRBD1 (5 bases). CDR3 in amino acids: CASSIDSLTYGYTF. In DNA form, the CDR3 reads TGTGCCAGCAGTATAGACAGCTTGACCTATGGCTACACCTTC.